The 27 T cell receptor beta chains presented below share a single source sample, sequenced in a study of blood T cells in healthy people across ages. Primed by a sample-barcoded 5' primer and a J-beta primer mix, a second PCR proceeded for about 7 to 11 cycles. TCRdb used MiXCR to reprocess the 5' RACE reads, holding one entry per CDR3 protein. The table lists under 1 million distinct CDR3 sequences, about 42% of them singletons. The sample consisted of blood. These receptors were taken from a man in his sixties in good health.

This chain connects TRBV2 to TRBJ2-5; 12 bases align to TRBD2. Germline CDR1 SNHLY, CDR2 FYNNEI. The CDR3 totals 17 residues. V trimming: 4 bases; J trimming: 4 bases; junction bases outside the gene matches: 10. In nucleotides, the CDR3 is TGTGCCAGCAGTGCACGAGATCCGGGACTAGCGGGAGAGACCCAGTACTTC. Residues: CASSARDPGLAGETQYF.

CDR3 sequence reads: CSAGTGGADTQYF. Here the CDR3 DNA reads TGCAGCGCCGGGACAGGGGGCGCAGATACGCAGTATTTT. The chain links TRBV20-1 to TRBJ2-3; 12 bases match TRBD1. This CDR3 comprises 13 residues. CDR1 and CDR2 from the germline V gene are DFQATT and SNEGSKA (reference sequence).

This clonotype has a handful of counts. This sequence joins TRBV29-1 and TRBJ2-1, with D perhaps assigned TRBD1 or TRBD2 (5 bases each). Germline V lookup: CDR1 SQVTM, CDR2 ANQGSEA. V was pared by 1 base and J by 9 bases, with 10 bases between. This CDR3 has 12 residues. For the CDR3, the DNA is TGCAGCGTTGAAGGGGACCGTGGTGAGCAGTTCTTC. This encodes CSVEGDRGEQFF.

The sample holds a few counts of this clonotype. The V gene is TRBV20-1, the J gene TRBJ2-7; TRBD1 matches at 9 bases. Germline loops: CDR1 DFQATT, CDR2 SNEGSKA (reference sequence). CDR3 length equals 14 residues. V lost 4 bases and J lost 0; bases outside the gene matches: 4. In nucleotides, the CDR3 is TGCAGTGCTAAGCCGGGACAGGGCTCCTACGAGCAGTACTTC. Its translation: CSAKPGQGSYEQYF.

This clonotype was observed once. The chain uses TRBV2 and TRBJ2-3; 15 positions agree with TRBD2. This CDR3 comprises 14 residues. Trimming removed 9 bases from V and 5 bases from J; junction bases left unmatched: 3. From germline, CDR1 is SNHLY and CDR2 FYNNEI. CDR3 in amino acids: CARAGLAGGDTQYF. In DNA, the CDR3 is TGTGCCAGAGCGGGACTAGCGGGGGGAGATACGCAGTATTTT.

There are a few counts of this clonotype. This chain connects TRBV20-1 to TRBJ1-6; 7 positions match TRBD1. V was clipped by 6 bases and J by 8 bases; unmatched bases: 10. Germline V CDR1 and CDR2: DFQATT, SNEGSKA (reference sequence). This CDR3 has 14 residues. In DNA, the CDR3 is TGCAGTGCAATCAAGACAGGGTCGGATTCACCCCTCCACTTT. Its protein product is CSAIKTGSDSPLHF.

This sequence joins TRBV20-1 and TRBJ2-1, with 11 bases lining up with TRBD2. V lost 4 bases and J lost 9; bases outside the gene matches: 8. Per germline, CDR1 DFQATT and CDR2 SNEGSKA (reference sequence). CDR3 length: 14 amino acids. CDR3: CSAIAGGLVGEQFF. The DNA for the CDR3 is TGCAGTGCTATAGCGGGGGGGCTGGTAGGTGAGCAGTTCTTC.

This clonotype was recorded only once. Since a much larger clone is just one base distant, this may be a read error. The chain couples TRBV6-2 or TRBV6-3 to TRBJ2-4, with D perhaps TRBD1 or TRBD2 (5 bases each). CDR1 is MNHEY and CDR2 is SVGEGT in the germline V gene. The CDR3 has 15 residues. The germline V and J ends were trimmed by 2 bases and 13 bases, with 21 bases remaining between them. The CDR3, as DNA: TGTGCCAGCAGTTACGAGAATCCAGGGACCTACAAGCAGTACTTC. It encodes CASSYENPGTYKQYF.

This clonotype was seen a handful of times. The V call is TRBV6-5, the J call TRBJ2-7, with 9 bases that match TRBD2. The J call may be wrong; the DNA end is better matched by TRBJ2-5. The CDR3 has 14 amino acids. CDR1 MNHEY and CDR2 SVGAGI come from the germline V gene. CDR3 sequence reads: CASRVVAGDGTQYF. The CDR3 nucleotides are TGTGCCAGTCGCGTTGTAGCGGGGGATGGGACCCAGTACTTC.

This clonotype was counted many times. V is TRBV7-9 and J is TRBJ2-1; unclear D gene. The CDR3 contains 17 residues. Trimming pared 2 bases from V and 3 bases from J, leaving 17 bases between. Germline V gives CDR1 SEHNR, CDR2 FQNEAQ (reference sequence). The CDR3 nucleotides are TGTGCCAGCAGCTTACCTTTTAGGTCCCTCAACTACAATGAGCAGTTCTTC. Its translation: CASSLPFRSLNYNEQFF.

The chain uses TRBV11-2 and TRBJ2-7; D unresolved. The germline CDR1 and CDR2 sequences are SGHAT and FQNNGV. CDR3 length: 14 amino acids. The ends were cut back, 8 bases at V and 2 bases at J, with 16 bases in the middle. The CDR3 nucleotides read TGTGCCAGCGGCACTGAGGTACCTACCTACGAGCAGTACTTC. Translation: CASGTEVPTYEQYF.

The DNA of the CDR3 is TGCGCCACCCGAAATGAAAACACTGAAGCTTTCTTT. It translates to CATRNENTEAFF. The chain combines TRBV5-1 with TRBJ1-1; D ambiguous. This CDR3 has 12 amino acids. Germline V gene sequence: CDR1 SGHRS, CDR2 YFSETQ. V was shortened by 9 bases and J by 2 bases, with 11 bases between the two germline ends.

This clonotype was recorded once. The chain links TRBV30 to TRBJ1-5, with D perhaps matching TRBD1 (6 bases). The ends were cut back, 1 base at V and 9 bases at J, with 16 bases in the middle. There are 14 residues in the CDR3. Germline CDR1 and CDR2: GTSNPN and SVGIG (reference sequence). CDR3 residues: CAWSALGAWRPQHF. For the CDR3, the DNA is TGTGCCTGGAGTGCTCTGGGGGCGTGGAGGCCCCAGCATTTT.

CDR3 amino acids: CASSEIAGAHNEQFF. CDR3 bases: TGCGCCAGCAGTGAGATAGCGGGGGCCCACAATGAGCAGTTCTTC. The chain has TRBV10-2 and TRBJ2-1; TRBD2 agrees at 9 bases. CDR3 length: 15 amino acids. The V and J ends lost 2 bases and 5 bases, in that order; junction bases with no gene match: 4. Germline V lookup: CDR1 WSHSY, CDR2 SAAADI.

This clonotype showed up just a few times. V usage is TRBV6-6 and J usage is TRBJ2-2; perhaps TRBD1 as D (6 bases). CDR1 and CDR2 (germline): MNHNY, SVGAGI (reference sequence). The CDR3 runs to 13 residues. V was pared by 5 bases and J by 6 bases, with 10 bases between. The CDR3 spells CASSLGQSGELFF. CDR3 coding DNA: TGTGCCAGCAGTCTGGGACAATCCGGGGAGCTGTTTTTT.

This clonotype turned up a few times. The chain uses TRBV5-1 and TRBJ2-5; no clear D. V was trimmed by 1 base and J by 2 bases, leaving 9 bases between them. The CDR3 is made up of 14 amino acids. Germline CDR1 is SGHRS and CDR2 is YFSETQ. CDR3 sequence reads: CASSLSWDQETQYF. The CDR3 DNA sequence: TGCGCCAGCAGCTTGTCGTGGGATCAAGAGACCCAGTACTTC.

This chain uses TRBV6-5 with TRBJ2-6; D uncertain. V lost 0 bases and J lost 0, with 9 bases in between. The CDR3 loop spans 17 amino acids. Per the germline V gene, CDR1 is MNHEY and CDR2 is SVGAGI. This CDR3 reads CASSYSSPTSGANVLTF. The CDR3 DNA follows: TGTGCCAGCAGTTACTCATCCCCGACCTCTGGGGCCAACGTCCTGACTTTC.

This chain links TRBV11-3 with TRBJ2-3; 15 nucleotides align to TRBD2. V shed 0 bases and J 5 bases; nucleotides not matched to a gene: 6. Germline values: CDR1 SGHNT, CDR2 YENEEA. CDR3 length: 18 amino acids. CDR3 coding DNA: TGTGCCAGCAGCTTAGACCGGACTAGCGGGGGGGATTTAGATACGCAGTATTTT. It yields the protein CASSLDRTSGGDLDTQYF.

This clonotype occurred many times. This chain joins TRBV20-1 and TRBJ2-7; 10 bases align to TRBD1. This CDR3 comprises 15 residues. Trimming took 0 bases from V and 2 from J; bases not matched to a gene: 4. Germline V gives CDR1 DFQATT, CDR2 SNEGSKA (reference sequence). CDR3: CSARDLGTGAYEQYF. CDR3 DNA sequence: TGCAGTGCTAGAGATTTAGGGACAGGGGCCTACGAGCAGTACTTC.

This sequence joins TRBV5-1 and TRBJ1-1; D ambiguous. This CDR3 comprises 15 residues. From germline, CDR1 is SGHRS and CDR2 YFSETQ. With 0 bases removed from V and 1 base from J, the gap between germline ends came to 10 bases. Written as DNA, the CDR3 is TGCGCCAGCAGCTTGGCCGGTACACGGAACACTGAAGCTTTCTTT. Its translation is CASSLAGTRNTEAFF.

In its sample, this clonotype was seen a few times. The chain joins TRBV6-1 to TRBJ1-6, with TRBD1 matching 7 bases. The germline gives CDR1 MNHNS, CDR2 SASEGT. This CDR3 has 18 residues. After removal of 8 bases from V and 6 bases from J, the junction contained 19 bases not matched to a gene. The chain's CDR3 is CASFSNLGQLLLNSPLHF. The CDR3 bases are TGTGCCAGCTTCTCAAACTTGGGACAGCTCCTCCTTAATTCACCCCTCCACTTT.

The chain links TRBV7-9 to TRBJ1-6; D gene unclear. In germline, CDR1 is SEHNR, CDR2 FQNEAQ (reference sequence). The CDR3 runs to 14 residues. V was clipped by 5 bases and J by 8 bases, with 13 bases between them. CDR3 amino acids: CASSLGEGYSPLHF. In DNA form, the CDR3 reads TGTGCCAGCAGCCTCGGGGAAGGTTATTCACCCCTCCACTTT.

The rearrangement joins TRBV4-3 to TRBJ2-1; no definite D call. Deletions cut 2 bases from V and 8 bases from J, with 13 bases between. CDR1 is LGHNA and CDR2 is YSLEER in the germline V gene. This CDR3 has 14 amino acids. The CDR3 DNA is TGCGCCAGCAGCCAAAGGCCATACTGGGATGAGCAGTTCTTC. It is translated as CASSQRPYWDEQFF.

Only a few counts were recorded for this clonotype. The chain combines TRBV12-3 or TRBV12-4 with TRBJ2-7, with D perhaps matching TRBD2 (6 bases). V dropped 5 bases and J dropped 5 bases, with 19 bases sitting between them. This CDR3 has 15 amino acids. The CDR3 DNA follows: TGTGCCAGCAGTCGCTATTTGGAGGGTGGGGACGAGCAGTACTTC. It encodes CASSRYLEGGDEQYF.

This chain uses TRBV7-2 with TRBJ2-1, with D perhaps being TRBD1 or TRBD2 (5 bases each). The V end was cut by 0 bases, the J end by 9 bases, with 9 bases between. Germline-derived CDR1 and CDR2 are SGHTA and FQGNSA. The CDR3 consists of 13 residues. Written as DNA, the CDR3 is TGTGCCAGCAGCTTAGCAGGGGCGGGTGAGCAGTTCTTC. As protein: CASSLAGAGEQFF.

This clonotype was detected a few times. The chain combines TRBV11-2 with TRBJ1-2; D is unclear. Germline V gene sequence: CDR1 SGHAT, CDR2 FQNNGV. This CDR3 has 14 amino acids. V was shortened by 4 bases and J by 8 bases, with 17 bases between the two germline ends. The CDR3 coding sequence is TGTGCCAGCAGCTCCACAAAGTATCCCTGGGGCTACACCTTC. Amino acid sequence: CASSSTKYPWGYTF.

As DNA, the CDR3 is TGTGCCACCAGCCCAGGGGGACGCGGTGAGCAGTACTTC. Amino acids: CATSPGGRGEQYF. The J gene is TRBJ2-7, the V gene TRBV15; 7 bases match TRBD1. The length of the CDR3 is 13 residues. Looked up from germline, CDR1 is LNHNV and CDR2 is YYDKDF (reference sequence). With 5 bases clipped from V and 7 bases from J, the junction kept 8 bases outside the gene matches.